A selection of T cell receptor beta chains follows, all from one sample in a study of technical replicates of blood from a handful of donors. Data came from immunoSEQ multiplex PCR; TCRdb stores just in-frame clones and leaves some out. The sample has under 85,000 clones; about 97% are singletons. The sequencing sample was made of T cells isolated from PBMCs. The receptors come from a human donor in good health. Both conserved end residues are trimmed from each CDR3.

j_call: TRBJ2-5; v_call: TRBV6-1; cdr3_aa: ASSEVQGATETQY
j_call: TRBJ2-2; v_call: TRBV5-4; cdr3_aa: ASSLGQGAGGELF
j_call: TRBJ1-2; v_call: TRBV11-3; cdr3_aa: ASSSYTGTGDGYT
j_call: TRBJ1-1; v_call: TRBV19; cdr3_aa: ASSKGLRDTEAF
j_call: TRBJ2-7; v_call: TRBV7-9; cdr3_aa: ASSSREGEVNEQY
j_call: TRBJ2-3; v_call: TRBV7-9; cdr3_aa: AGQREADTQY
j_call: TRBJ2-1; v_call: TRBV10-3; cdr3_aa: AIENVSSYNEQF
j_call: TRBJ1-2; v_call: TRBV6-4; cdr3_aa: ASSDKNGYT
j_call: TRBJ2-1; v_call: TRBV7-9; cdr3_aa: ASSLAFNEQF
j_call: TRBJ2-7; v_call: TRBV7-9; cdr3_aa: ASSLSYEQY
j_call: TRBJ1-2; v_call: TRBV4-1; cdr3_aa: ASSQDATGVNYGYT
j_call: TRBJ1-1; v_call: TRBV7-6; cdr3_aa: ASSQTGGFNTEAF
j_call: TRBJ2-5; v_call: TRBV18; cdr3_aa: ASSPGPETQY
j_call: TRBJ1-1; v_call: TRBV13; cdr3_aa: ASSSGGNTEAF
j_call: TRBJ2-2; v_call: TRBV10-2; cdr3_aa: ASRGGTGELF
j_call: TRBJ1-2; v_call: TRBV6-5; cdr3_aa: ASSYHLGQNYGYT
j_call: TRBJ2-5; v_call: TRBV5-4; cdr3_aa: ASSSTLGETQY
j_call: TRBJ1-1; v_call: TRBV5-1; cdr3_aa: ASSSQGVLNTEAF
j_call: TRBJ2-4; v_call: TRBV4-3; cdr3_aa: ASSQDPRSIAKNIQY
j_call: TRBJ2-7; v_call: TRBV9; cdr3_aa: ASSVGGRPYEQY
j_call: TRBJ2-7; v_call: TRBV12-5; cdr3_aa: ASGLPGAPEQY
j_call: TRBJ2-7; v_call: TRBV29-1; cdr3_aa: SARQEHYEQY
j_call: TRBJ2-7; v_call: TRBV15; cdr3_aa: ATSRATGDEQY
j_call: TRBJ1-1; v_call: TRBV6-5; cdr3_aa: ASSYPHSPEAF
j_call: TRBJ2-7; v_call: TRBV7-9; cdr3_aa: ASSRGQGAYEQY
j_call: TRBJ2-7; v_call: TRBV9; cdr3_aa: ASSVGGLSYEQY
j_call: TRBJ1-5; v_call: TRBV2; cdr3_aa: ASRPGTGGLGNQPQH
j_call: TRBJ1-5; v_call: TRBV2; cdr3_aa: ASRRTGGTGQPQH
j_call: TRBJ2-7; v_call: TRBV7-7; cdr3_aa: ASSSGTSYEQY
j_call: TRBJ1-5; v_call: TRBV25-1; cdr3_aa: ASSVSSHQPQH
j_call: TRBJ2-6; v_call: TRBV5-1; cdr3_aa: ASSVDSYSETNVLT
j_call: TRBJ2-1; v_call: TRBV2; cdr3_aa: ASSGLFLEQF
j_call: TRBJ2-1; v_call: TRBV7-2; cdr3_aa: ASSPERREVDEQF
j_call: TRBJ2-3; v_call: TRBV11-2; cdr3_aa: ASSPGTSADTQY
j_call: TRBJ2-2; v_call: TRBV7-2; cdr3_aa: ASSSRTGETGELF
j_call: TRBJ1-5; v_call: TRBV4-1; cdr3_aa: ASSQVGRGRMNQPQH
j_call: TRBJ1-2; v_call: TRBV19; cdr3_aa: ASSMGGYYGYT
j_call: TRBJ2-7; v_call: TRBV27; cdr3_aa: ASSFLGTSGSPYEQY
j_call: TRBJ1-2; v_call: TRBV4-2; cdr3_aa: ASSREDSGNYGYT
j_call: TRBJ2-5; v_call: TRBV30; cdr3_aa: AWAPGTQETQY
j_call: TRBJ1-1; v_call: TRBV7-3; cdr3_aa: ASSLLAGTEAF
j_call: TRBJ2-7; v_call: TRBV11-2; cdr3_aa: ASSLVDRAEQY
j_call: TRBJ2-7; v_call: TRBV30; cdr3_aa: AWIVAGAPHEQY
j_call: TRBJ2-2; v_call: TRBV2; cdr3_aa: ASKKHRDTGELF
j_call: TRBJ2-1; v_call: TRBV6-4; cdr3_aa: ASSTRWRLAESYNEQF